Here is one T cell receptor beta chain with its context. Its recognized antigen is unknown. No base qualities exist here, and no much larger clone lies one base off it. The trim is 4 bases for V and 8 bases for J, with a gap of 15 bases between the germline ends. The germline V gene supplies CDR1 MRHNA and CDR2 SNTAGT. The CDR3 has 14 amino acids, counting the end cysteine and phenylalanine. Just the 42-base CDR3 DNA is kept, in frame starting at base 1. The CDR3 regions of human TCRbeta chains were subjected to immunosequencing. The authors processed their data as follows. TCRs in the repertoires were compared against a reference library of SARS-CoV-2-specific TCRs that had been generated with the MIRA antigen-specificity platform. Breadth was defined as the fraction of unique TCRs that were SARS-CoV-2-associated, and depth was defined as the fraction of total T cells that were SARS-CoV-2-associated. Using the MIRA data, each spike-specific TCR was assigned both to the spike region to which the TCR was reactive and to a CD4 or CD8 class. Log10-transformed breadth and depth values were compared by one-way ANOVA with Sidak's multiple comparisons tests. TCRdb took this table from immuneACCESS and kept in-frame rearrangements with V and J called. Such tables lack part of the clones; where checked against another copy, unresolved V genes explain under half of the gap, and the rest is unexplained. The V and J calls and clone size are taken from that table; D and trimming were inferred from the DNA. The sample table contains approximately 110,000 clones; only one count was recorded for about 91% of them. Less than 6% of the sample comes from the top ten.

This entry is derived from a study of T cell responses to AZD1222 COVID-19 vaccine (dated by TCRdb to the early 2020s). Regarding the complete study: AZD1222 recipients with second doses at about 4 weeks or about 12 weeks were pooled, because spike-specific TCR depth and breadth did not differ between schedules. Enrollment into the trials was organized by age into subgroups of 18-55, 56-69 and 70-plus years, and those subgroups contained approximately 150, 30 and 60 TCR-sequenced participants, respectively. TCR sequencing covered over 230 trial participants: about 210 given two doses of AZD1222 and approximately 26 given two doses of MenACWY control vaccine. General conclusions and limits of the study: The whole spike protein was spanned by vaccine-associated CD4 TCRs, and dominant responses were seen in regions 160-218 and 743-854. Epitopes outside the regions mutated in the B.1.351 and B.1.1.7 variants were reportedly recognized by nearly half of the unique spike-specific TCRs. A significant rise in spike-specific TCR breadth and depth was observed after two AZD1222 doses relative to day 0 and relative to MenACWY recipients. The 56-69-year group was small, and its depth increase did not reach significance, likely because of low power. Most participants were white British and females outnumbered males, and the authors suggested that clonal diversity may have been underestimated. Because no day 14 peak-response samples were available, repertoires were characterized only after the peak T cell response. Only six or seven AZD1222 recipients were SARS-CoV-2 seropositive at baseline, limiting conclusions about previously exposed vaccinees.

What the time point label conveys for this sample: baseline before first vaccination. The vaccinee samples were drawn from two UK trials, COV001 and COV002, one of which was a single-blind randomized controlled phase 2/3 trial testing AZD1222 (ChAdOx1 nCoV-19) in healthy adults. For TCRbeta chain sequencing, PBMC samples were collected from trial participants at day 0 and at day 28 after the second dose. The source is an adult in good health. Sequences were derived from peripheral blood, sampled on day 0 of AZD1222 vaccination. In this chain, TRBV6-4 is recombined with TRBJ2-1; the D gene cannot be named for sure. The DNA is TGTGCCAGCAGTGCGTATGCGGAGAACCATGAGCAGTTCTTC. This codes for CASSAYAENHEQFF.